The 31 T cell receptor beta chains below were found in one sample sequenced in a study of human T cells and chemical hapten exposure. The time point is: patch test 1, 2 weeks after DPC sensitization. Treatment specified: therapeutic diphenylcyclopropenone sensitization with weekly scalp DPC. TCRdb ran MiXCR on the RACE reads and lists one entry per CDR3 protein. Of about 80,000 distinct CDR3 sequences listed, around a tenth are singletons. Sample: whole blood, taken in connection with sensitization to the hapten diphenylcyclopropenone (DPC). All receptors derive from a woman between 50 and 59 years old with alopecia areata. Some clones in this sample may be carry-over from other donors' samples.

This clonotype turned up a few times. This chain links TRBV5-4 with TRBJ1-1, with 9 positions matching TRBD1. CDR1 is SGHNT and CDR2 is YYREEE in the germline V gene (reference sequence). The V segment lost 4 bases and the J segment 3 bases; nucleotides outside the gene matches: 4. This CDR3 spans 14 amino acids. The DNA of the CDR3 is TGTGCCAGCAGCGTGGGACAGGGATACACTGAAGCTTTCTTT. Its protein is CASSVGQGYTEAFF.

This clonotype was found many times. This rearrangement joins TRBV10-3 to TRBJ2-3; a weak D match, TRBD1 (6 bases). V was shortened by 5 bases and J by 0 bases, with 9 bases between the two germline ends. There are 14 residues in the CDR3. Looked up from germline, CDR1 is ENHRY and CDR2 is SYGVKD. The CDR3: CAISQGTSTDTQYF. The CDR3 DNA reads TGTGCCATCAGTCAGGGGACCAGCACAGATACGCAGTATTTT.

This clonotype was seen only a few times. V is TRBV29-1 and J is TRBJ2-2, with TRBD2 matching 7 bases. CDR3 size: 12 residues. The V and J ends lost 8 bases and 3 bases, in that order; junction bases with no gene match: 3. CDR1 is SQVTM and CDR2 is ANQGSEA in the germline V gene. This chain's CDR3 is CSWEGYTGELFF. The CDR3 DNA follows: TGCAGCTGGGAGGGGTACACCGGGGAGCTGTTTTTT.

The rearrangement links TRBV14 to TRBJ1-2, with 8 bases that match TRBD1. Germline values: CDR1 SGHDN, CDR2 FVKESK. This CDR3 has 13 residues. The trim removed 4 bases at V and 5 bases at J, leaving 3 bases unmatched. DNA of the CDR3: TGTGCCAGCAGCCTGTACAGGGGGTATGGCTACACCTTC. It codes for CASSLYRGYGYTF.

The V call is TRBV19, the J call TRBJ1-5; the match to TRBD1 covers 11 bases. CDR1 and CDR2 (germline): LNHDA, SQIVND (reference sequence). This CDR3 comprises 16 residues. Trimming at V came to 5 bases and at J to 7 bases, leaving 10 bases not matched to a gene. Here the CDR3 DNA reads TGTGCCAGTAGTGCTTTAGGGACAGGGGGTCGCCAGCCCCAGCATTTT. It specifies CASSALGTGGRQPQHF.

The chain combines TRBV6-6 with TRBJ2-7; 9 bases agree with TRBD1. CDR1 is MNHNY, CDR2 SVGAGI, per germline (reference sequence). Unmatched junction bases numbered 5, after V lost 7 bases and J lost 1 base. The CDR3 spans 14 residues. CDR3 DNA: TGTGCCAGCACCCAAGGGACAGGGTCCTACGAGCAGTACTTC. The encoded protein is CASTQGTGSYEQYF.

This chain joins TRBV19 and TRBJ2-2; the match to TRBD2 covers 7 bases. In germline, CDR1 is LNHDA, CDR2 SQIVND (reference sequence). Trimming at V came to 9 bases and at J to 2 bases, leaving 6 bases not matched to a gene. This CDR3 has 14 residues. In nucleotides, the CDR3 is TGTGCCAGCGGGGACTATCGAAACACCGGGGAGCTGTTTTTT. Translated, it gives CASGDYRNTGELFF.

The chain uses TRBV20-1 and TRBJ2-1, with D tentatively TRBD2 (5 bases). This CDR3 is 15 amino acids long. CDR1 is DFQATT and CDR2 is SNEGSKA in the germline V gene (reference sequence). V was shortened by 3 bases and J by 5 bases, with 17 bases between the two germline ends. CDR3 in DNA: TGCAGTGCTAGTGGATTGGGCGGGCAGCACAATGAGCAGTTCTTC. Protein product: CSASGLGGQHNEQFF.

This clonotype was observed at least ten times. V usage is TRBV5-1 and J usage is TRBJ2-3; 15 nucleotides agree with TRBD2. Trimming removed 4 bases from V and 6 bases from J; junction bases left unmatched: 9. CDR3 size: 17 residues. Per the germline V gene, CDR1 is SGHRS and CDR2 is YFSETQ. CDR3 in DNA: TGCGCCAGCAGCGAGGGACTAGCGGGAGGCCGTGGCGATACGCAGTATTTT. It is translated as CASSEGLAGGRGDTQYF.

A few counts support this clonotype. The chain couples TRBV29-1 to TRBJ1-2; 9 bases agree with TRBD1. The germline V gene has CDR1 SQVTM and CDR2 ANQGSEA. The CDR3 runs to 13 residues. V lost 7 bases and J lost 4; bases outside the gene matches: 7. CDR3: CSAGQGLSYGYTF. The CDR3 DNA is TGCAGCGCAGGACAGGGGTTAAGCTATGGCTACACCTTC.

This clonotype appeared many times. This sequence joins TRBV7-2 and TRBJ1-2; no clear D gene. Germline V gives CDR1 SGHTA, CDR2 FQGNSA. Trimming cost V 3 bases and J 2 bases, with 4 bases left between them. The CDR3 runs to 12 residues. For the CDR3, the DNA is TGTGCCAGCAGCTTTCAGAACTATGGCTACACCTTC. This gives the protein CASSFQNYGYTF.

This clonotype was found many times. The chain uses TRBV7-2 and TRBJ1-1; 7 bases align to TRBD1. V shed 1 base and J 3 bases; nucleotides not matched to a gene: 2. This CDR3 spans 14 amino acids. CDR1 is SGHTA and CDR2 is FQGNSA in the germline V gene. This CDR3 reads CASSLGQGHTEAFF. In DNA form, the CDR3 reads TGTGCCAGCAGCTTAGGACAGGGACACACTGAAGCTTTCTTT.

This clonotype was observed a handful of times. This chain uses TRBV20-1 with TRBJ1-1, with TRBD1 as a possible D gene (5 bases). CDR1 and CDR2 (germline): DFQATT, SNEGSKA (reference sequence). The CDR3 is made up of 12 amino acids. Trimming shortened V by 4 bases and J by 6 bases, and 12 bases separated the two germline ends. CDR3 nucleotides: TGCAGTGCTACCAGGGAGACGGCTGAAGCTTTCTTT. Translation gives CSATRETAEAFF.

This clonotype occurred many times. This chain uses TRBV6-2 or TRBV6-3 with TRBJ2-2; 11 nucleotides agree with TRBD2. Unmatched junction bases numbered 4, after V lost 0 bases and J lost 1 base. The CDR3 sequence is 18 residues long. From germline, CDR1 is MNHEY and CDR2 SVGEGT. The CDR3 is CASSYSRLAGLNTGELFF. In DNA form, the CDR3 reads TGTGCCAGCAGTTACTCCCGACTAGCGGGGTTGAACACCGGGGAGCTGTTTTTT.

This clonotype appeared a few times. This rearrangement joins TRBV5-6 to TRBJ1-2; D is perhaps TRBD1 (6 bases). Germline CDR1 SGHDT, CDR2 YYEEEE. The CDR3 sequence is 12 residues long. The V end was cut by 5 bases, the J end by 5 bases, with 10 bases between. The CDR3 is CASRVGGYGYTF. Here the CDR3 DNA reads TGTGCCAGCAGGGTAGGGGGATATGGCTACACCTTC.

A few counts support this clonotype. The chain is built from TRBV5-1 and TRBJ1-1, with no clear D. CDR1 is SGHRS, CDR2 YFSETQ, per germline. The V and J ends lost 0 bases and 0 bases respectively, with 6 bases between them. The CDR3 consists of 14 residues. This CDR3 reads CASSLASMNTEAFF. The CDR3 DNA sequence: TGCGCCAGCAGCTTGGCTAGCATGAACACTGAAGCTTTCTTT.

In this sample, this clonotype turned up many times. This rearrangement joins TRBV6-2 or TRBV6-3 to TRBJ2-1; 11 bases line up with TRBD2. CDR1 is MNHEY, CDR2 SVGEGT, per germline. Trimming at V came to 6 bases and at J to 8 bases, leaving 9 bases not matched to a gene. CDR3 size: 15 residues. The CDR3 region is CASSQGSGRADEQFF. CDR3 nucleotides: TGTGCCAGCAGCCAGGGTAGCGGGAGGGCCGATGAGCAGTTCTTC.

Many counts were recorded for this clonotype. The rearrangement joins TRBV5-4 to TRBJ2-6; 8 bases match TRBD2. Germline V CDR1 and CDR2: SGHNT, YYREEE (reference sequence). With V trimmed by 2 bases and J by 0 bases, 7 bases remained unmatched. The CDR3 is made up of 18 amino acids. The CDR3: CASSFGLAQASGANVLTF. The CDR3 nucleotides are TGTGCCAGCAGCTTTGGACTAGCTCAAGCCTCTGGGGCCAACGTCCTGACTTTC.

In this sample, this clonotype turned up many times. This chain joins TRBV7-9 and TRBJ2-2; a weak D match, TRBD2 (6 bases). The ends were cut back, 7 bases at V and 6 bases at J, with 9 bases in the middle. This CDR3 contains 12 residues. Germline values: CDR1 SEHNR, CDR2 FQNEAQ (reference sequence). For the CDR3, the DNA is TGTGCCAGCACCAGACTAGCCGGGGAGCTGTTTTTT. Amino acid sequence: CASTRLAGELFF.

The chain couples TRBV20-1 to TRBJ2-2, with 10 bases matching TRBD1. Germline V gene sequence: CDR1 DFQATT, CDR2 SNEGSKA (reference sequence). The V gene end was trimmed by 7 bases and the J gene end by 0 bases; junction bases not matched to a gene: 5. CDR3 length: 15 residues. CDR3 sequence (DNA): TGCAGTGTCAGACAGGGGGCCGCGAACACCGGGGAGCTGTTTTTT. Translated: CSVRQGAANTGELFF.

The chain links TRBV7-6 to TRBJ2-1; TRBD1 is a possible D gene (6 bases). Germline CDR1 reads SGHVS; CDR2 reads FNYEAQ. The CDR3 contains 12 residues. Trimming stripped 5 bases from V and 8 bases from J, with 10 bases between. The CDR3: CASSPPGDEQFF. In nucleotides, the CDR3 is TGTGCCAGCAGCCCCCCAGGGGATGAGCAGTTCTTC.

The chain recombines TRBV28 with TRBJ2-1; D is unclear. CDR1 is MDHEN and CDR2 is SYDVKM in the germline V gene. V was cut by 7 bases and J by 10 bases, with 11 bases left in between. CDR3 length: 11 amino acids. The CDR3 DNA is TGTGCCAGCAATAAACAGTGGGAGCAGTTCTTC. Amino acids: CASNKQWEQFF. The entire variable domain, with the rest obtained from reference TRBV28 and TRBJ2-1, is as follows: DVKVTQSSRYLVKRTGEKVFLECVQDMDHENMFWYRQDPGLGLRLIYFSYDVKMKEKGDIPEGYSVSREKKERFSLILESASTNQTSMYLCASNKQWEQFFGPGTRLTVL.

This clonotype was counted only a few times. This chain joins TRBV2 and TRBJ2-5; 7 nucleotides match TRBD1. This CDR3 comprises 13 residues. V lost 8 bases, J lost 1 base, and 4 bases stayed unmatched. Germline V CDR1 and CDR2: SNHLY, FYNNEI. The CDR3 DNA reads as TGTGCCAGCTGGGACAGCCCCCAAGAGACCCAGTACTTC. Its translation is CASWDSPQETQYF. The full variable domain, its missing parts supplied by reference TRBV2 and TRBJ2-5, is EPEVTQTPSHQVTQMGQEVILRCVPISNHLYFYWYRQILGQKVEFLVSFYNNEISEKSEIFDDQFSVERPDGSNFTLKIRSTKLEDSAMYFCASWDSPQETQYFGPGTRLLVL.

At least ten counts were recorded for this clonotype. The CDR3, as DNA: TGTGCCAGCAGTGAAACGGGGACTACTGCTGTGGAGCTGTTTTTT. It specifies CASSETGTTAVELFF. The chain employs TRBV2 and TRBJ2-2, with 7 positions matching TRBD2. The length of the CDR3 is 15 residues. Trimming cost V 2 bases and J 10 bases; bases outside gene matches: 10. Germline-derived CDR1 and CDR2 are SNHLY and FYNNEI.

This chain connects TRBV18 to TRBJ1-4; no firm D call. The germline V and J ends were trimmed by 1 base and 3 bases, with 12 bases remaining between them. The length of the CDR3 is 16 residues. The germline CDR1 and CDR2 sequences are KGHSH and LQKENI. The CDR3 region has the DNA TGTGCCAGCTCACCACAACAGTCGAGGGCTAATGAAAAACTGTTTTTT. Translated, it gives CASSPQQSRANEKLFF.

Only a few counts were recorded for this clonotype. The CDR3 nucleotides are TGTGCCACCCAGCCGACAGGCTCCTACGAGCAGTACTTC. The encoded protein is CATQPTGSYEQYF. This chain uses TRBV19 with TRBJ2-7; a weak D match, TRBD1 (6 bases). Per the germline V gene, CDR1 is LNHDA and CDR2 is SQIVND (reference sequence). The CDR3 spans 13 residues. V lost 10 bases and J lost 0, with 13 bases in between.

Many counts were recorded for this clonotype. The chain joins TRBV12-3 or TRBV12-4 to TRBJ1-2; D might be TRBD1 (6 bases). This CDR3 comprises 13 residues. The V and J ends lost 6 bases and 7 bases respectively, with 15 bases between them. The CDR3 protein is CASSTGTSLGYTF. The CDR3 DNA reads TGTGCCAGCAGCACCGGGACATCCCTTGGCTACACCTTC.

This clonotype was detected many times. The chain joins TRBV6-2 or TRBV6-3 to TRBJ2-3; 9 bases line up with TRBD1. The V gene's germline CDR1 is MNHEY and CDR2 SVGEGT. The ends lost 2 bases at V and 5 bases at J; junction bases unmatched: 8. The CDR3 extends over 16 amino acids. CDR3: CASSYPPGQGRDTQYF. As DNA, the CDR3 is TGTGCCAGCAGTTACCCCCCGGGACAGGGACGAGATACGCAGTATTTT.

There are many counts of this clonotype. J is TRBJ2-7 and V is TRBV21-1; TRBD1 reflects the table's D call only, with no check against the DNA. TRBV21-1 is described as a pseudogene. The CDR3 runs 15 residues. The CDR3 spells CASSRDRGLCYEQYF. DNA of the CDR3: TGTGCCAGCAGCAGGGACAGGGGCCTGTGCTACGAGCAGTACTTC.

This clonotype occurred many times. The V call is TRBV29-1, the J call TRBJ1-1, with D tentatively TRBD1 (5 bases). CDR3 length equals 13 residues. V was trimmed by 5 bases and J by 3 bases, leaving 13 bases between them. Germline V gives CDR1 SQVTM, CDR2 ANQGSEA. CDR3 DNA sequence: TGCAGCGTTCTGATCGGGGGGTACACTGAAGCTTTCTTT. It encodes CSVLIGGYTEAFF.

The gene calls are TRBV28 and TRBJ2-7, with TRBD2 matching 7 bases. Trimming at V came to 2 bases and at J to 5 bases, leaving 9 bases not matched to a gene. The germline gives CDR1 MDHEN, CDR2 SYDVKM. CDR3 length: 15 residues. The CDR3 here is CASSLMAGASHEQYF. Here the CDR3 DNA reads TGTGCCAGCAGTTTAATGGCGGGAGCCAGCCACGAGCAGTACTTC. Supplemented by reference TRBV28 and TRBJ2-7, the full variable domain reads DVKVTQSSRYLVKRTGEKVFLECVQDMDHENMFWYRQDPGLGLRLIYFSYDVKMKEKGDIPEGYSVSREKKERFSLILESASTNQTSMYLCASSLMAGASHEQYFGPGTRLTVT.